These 31 T cell receptor beta chains originate from one sample sequenced in a study of beta chain features in type 1 diabetes (dated by TCRdb to 2016 to 2019). Broader findings and caveats from the paper: In all four CD4+ subsets, TCRB CDR3 length was moderately but significantly shorter in type 1 diabetes patients.

The method was the immunoSEQ multiplex PCR assay. The entire isolated RNA was reverse transcribed using the High Capacity cDNA Reverse Transcription Kit, and thus expressed TCRB transcripts were sequenced. Not all clones reach the TCRdb copy of this immuneACCESS table, which keeps in-frame sequences only. Checked studies attribute under half of the gap to unresolved V genes and leave the rest unexplained. The sample has 500,000 to 850,000 clones on record, over 12% of them singletons. Clones ranked in the top ten supply roughly 0.04% of the sample. Which antigens these TCRs recognize remains unknown. Sequencing was carried out using naive CD4+ T cells from blood. This specimen's cell subset or site label, interpreted: true naive CD4+ T cells. These TCRs come from a man in his late teens or twenties with type 1 diabetes.

This sequence joins TRBV5-1 and TRBJ2-2; the D is unclear. CDR3 size: 13 residues. The V end lost 0 bases, the J end lost 7 bases, and 7 bases lay between the germline ends. Germline V lookup: CDR1 SGHRS, CDR2 YFSETQ. In DNA, the CDR3 is TGCGCCAGCAGCTTGGCCTCGTACGGGGAGCTGTTTTTT. It codes for CASSLASYGELFF. Full variable domain (missing parts from reference TRBV5-1 and TRBJ2-2): KAGVTQTPRYLIKTRGQQVTLSCSPISGHRSVSWYQQTPGQGLQFLFEYFSETQRNKGNFPGRFSGRQFSNSRSEMNVSTLELGDSALYLCASSLASYGELFFGEGSRLTVL.

Note on this clone: This sample also contains other DNA sequences that code for the same CDR3. The chain couples TRBV5-6 to TRBJ2-5; D not certain. This CDR3 is 11 amino acids long. Germline V gene lookup returns CDR1 SGHDT and CDR2 YYEEEE. The ends were cut back, 2 bases at V and 5 bases at J, with 4 bases in the middle. The CDR3 bases are TGTGCCAGCAGCTTTTCTGAGACCCAGTACTTC. Its protein is CASSFSETQYF.

The chain combines TRBV25-1 with TRBJ2-7, with 9 bases lining up with TRBD2. This CDR3 has 15 amino acids. The ends lost 2 bases at V and 5 bases at J; junction bases unmatched: 7. Germline V gene lookup returns CDR1 MGHDK and CDR2 SYGVNS. The CDR3 DNA sequence: TGTGCCAGCAGTGAAGCCAGCGGGGGGACCAACGAGCAGTACTTC. Amino acids: CASSEASGGTNEQYF.

The rearrangement uses TRBV2 and TRBJ2-7; no definite D call. Germline V CDR1 and CDR2: SNHLY, FYNNEI. This CDR3 is 15 amino acids long. Between the trimmed V and J ends, which lost 6 bases and 3 bases, there was a span of 18 bases. The CDR3: CASSPSIRANYEQYF. The CDR3 bases are TGTGCCAGCAGCCCCTCGATCCGGGCCAACTACGAGCAGTACTTC. Complete variable domain (other parts from reference TRBV2 and TRBJ2-7): EPEVTQTPSHQVTQMGQEVILRCVPISNHLYFYWYRQILGQKVEFLVSFYNNEISEKSEIFDDQFSVERPDGSNFTLKIRSTKLEDSAMYFCASSPSIRANYEQYFGPGTRLTVT.

This clone has only a few counts. V and J are TRBV9 and TRBJ1-1; TRBD1 is a possible D gene (5 bases). The V end was cut by 4 bases, the J end by 0 bases, with 13 bases between. The CDR3 contains 15 residues. Germline CDR1 SGDLS, CDR2 YYNGEE. CDR3 in DNA: TGTGCCAGCAGCACCCCTGAGGGGATGAACACTGAAGCTTTCTTT. It translates to CASSTPEGMNTEAFF.

This clone was picked up a small number of times. The chain employs TRBV28 and TRBJ1-4, with a tentative D call TRBD1 (6 bases). V lost 5 bases and J lost 6, with 19 bases in between. The CDR3 consists of 16 residues. CDR1 and CDR2 (germline): MDHEN, SYDVKM. The CDR3: CASSPVLTGAYEKLFF. The CDR3 region has the DNA TGTGCCAGCAGTCCCGTCTTGACAGGAGCATATGAAAAACTGTTTTTT. Looking up the rest from reference TRBV28 and TRBJ1-4 gives the full variable domain: DVKVTQSSRYLVKRTGEKVFLECVQDMDHENMFWYRQDPGLGLRLIYFSYDVKMKEKGDIPEGYSVSREKKERFSLILESASTNQTSMYLCASSPVLTGAYEKLFFGSGTQLSVL.

This clone was seen only a few times. The V call is TRBV2, the J call TRBJ1-2, with D hard to call. Between the trimmed V and J ends, which lost 2 bases and 3 bases, there was a span of 10 bases. The CDR3 runs 14 residues. Germline V gene data show CDR1 as SNHLY and CDR2 as FYNNEI. The CDR3 DNA reads as TGTGCCAGCAGTGAAAGGGAGAGTCACTATGGCTACACCTTC. Translation gives CASSERESHYGYTF.

As for this clone: Other DNA sequences from this sample encode an identical CDR3 as well. This chain links TRBV13 with TRBJ1-5, with D uncertain. CDR3 length: 14 amino acids. Between the trimmed V and J ends, which lost 5 bases and 2 bases, there was a span of 10 bases. Germline V gene data show CDR1 as PRHDT and CDR2 as FYEKMQ (reference sequence). The CDR3 region has the DNA TGTGCCAGCAGCGGTGGAAGGGGCAATCAGCCCCAGCATTTT. Its translation is CASSGGRGNQPQHF.

To note about this clone: This sample includes further DNA sequences coding for the same CDR3. V gene TRBV30 combines with J gene TRBJ1-3; D is unresolved. This CDR3 region has 14 residues. Per the germline V gene, CDR1 is GTSNPN and CDR2 is SVGIG (reference sequence). V shed 0 bases and J shed 4 bases, with 10 bases lying between them. The CDR3 here is CAWSVLLSGNTIYF. The DNA for the CDR3 is TGTGCCTGGAGTGTACTACTCTCCGGAAACACCATATATTTT.

This clone was detected a few times. This chain uses TRBV27 with TRBJ1-1; tentative D call: TRBD1 (5 bases). The ends were cut back, 2 bases at V and 5 bases at J, with 21 bases in the middle. Germline values: CDR1 MNHEY, CDR2 SMNVEV (reference sequence). The CDR3 loop spans 17 amino acids. The CDR3 reads CASSLAKHGAARTEAFF. In DNA, the CDR3 is TGTGCCAGCAGTTTAGCAAAACACGGGGCGGCCCGGACTGAAGCTTTCTTT.

There are a few counts of this clone. V usage is TRBV10-3 and J usage is TRBJ2-1, with 7 bases identical to TRBD2. This CDR3 has 15 amino acids. The J segment lost 5 bases and the V segment lost 10 bases, leaving 14 bases of the junction unmatched. The germline V gene encodes CDR1 ENHRY and CDR2 SYGVKD. The CDR3 region has the DNA TGTGCCACCCGGTTTGGGCGGGAGAAGGACAATGAGCAGTTCTTC. It codes for CATRFGREKDNEQFF.

This clone occurred a few times. CDR3 in DNA: TGCGCCAGCAATATCGAGGGGACCGGGGAGCTGTTTTTT. It encodes CASNIEGTGELFF. The chain employs TRBV5-1 and TRBJ2-2, with D perhaps matching TRBD1 or TRBD2 (5 bases each). The CDR3 spans 13 residues. CDR1 is SGHRS, CDR2 YFSETQ, per germline. Trimming took off 6 bases at V and 5 bases at J, with 11 bases between the two ends.

This chain connects TRBV4-1 to TRBJ2-7, with 9 bases identical to TRBD1. This CDR3 contains 16 residues. CDR1 is MGHRA, CDR2 YSYEKL, per germline. Trimming cost V 1 base and J 3 bases; bases outside gene matches: 7. This chain's CDR3 is CASSQGVGQGVYEQYF. The CDR3 DNA reads as TGCGCCAGCAGCCAAGGTGTGGGACAGGGAGTCTACGAGCAGTACTTC.

V and J are TRBV29-1 and TRBJ1-1; D not certain. The ends were cut back, 5 bases at V and 0 bases at J, with 7 bases in the middle. Per the germline V gene, CDR1 is SQVTM and CDR2 is ANQGSEA. This CDR3 comprises 12 residues. This CDR3 is CSVRRMNTEAFF. The CDR3 DNA is TGCAGCGTTCGCCGGATGAACACTGAAGCTTTCTTT.

The chain couples TRBV10-3 to TRBJ1-2; D not resolved. CDR1 is ENHRY and CDR2 is SYGVKD in the germline V gene. Trimming cost V 0 bases and J 9 bases, with 11 bases left between them. The CDR3 consists of 13 residues. Here the CDR3 reads CAISESIEPRYTF. The DNA of the CDR3 is TGTGCCATCAGTGAGTCGATTGAACCCCGCTACACCTTC.

This clone was counted between two and nine times. The chain uses TRBV25-1 and TRBJ1-1; 7 bases fit TRBD1. The CDR3 length is 15 residues. The germline gives CDR1 MGHDK, CDR2 SYGVNS. Trimming removed 8 bases from V and 4 bases from J; junction bases left unmatched: 13. The CDR3, as DNA: TGTGCCAGCCTAGGGAGACAGGGTGGGAGCACTGAAGCTTTCTTT. Protein product: CASLGRQGGSTEAFF.

This clone appeared a few times. The V gene is TRBV5-1, the J gene TRBJ2-3; the D gene could be TRBD1 or TRBD2 (5 bases each). The CDR3 contains 16 residues. Germline CDR1 and CDR2: SGHRS and YFSETQ. Trimming removed 0 bases at V and 5 bases at J, with 16 bases between. CDR3 nucleotides: TGCGCCAGCAGCTTGGCCGGGGCCTCAGCAGTAGATACGCAGTATTTT. This sequence encodes CASSLAGASAVDTQYF.

A word on this clone: At the DNA level, this CDR3 is encoded by other sequences in the same sample as well. The chain links TRBV18 to TRBJ2-7; 8 bases match TRBD2. From germline, CDR1 is KGHSH and CDR2 LQKENI. Trimming removed 1 base from V and 4 bases from J; junction bases left unmatched: 3. CDR3 size: 14 residues. The CDR3 DNA is TGTGCCAGCTCACCACGAGCGGGGGTTTACGAGCAGTACTTC. It translates to CASSPRAGVYEQYF. Filled out from reference TRBV18 and TRBJ2-7, the complete variable domain reads NAGVMQNPRHLVRRRGQEARLRCSPMKGHSHVYWYRQLPEEGLKFMVYLQKENIIDESGMPKERFSAEFPKEGPSILRIQQVVRGDSAAYFCASSPRAGVYEQYFGPGTRLTVT.

The CDR3 coding sequence is TGTGCCAGCACCATCCGCGTGAGCGCGAACACCGGGGAGCTGTTTTTT. Translated, it gives CASTIRVSANTGELFF. The chain carries TRBV5-6 and TRBJ2-2; the D is unclear. CDR3 length: 16 amino acids. Germline lookup yields CDR1 SGHDT and CDR2 YYEEEE. V lost 6 bases and J lost 0, with 15 bases in between.

The table lists this clone with a few counts. V gene TRBV5-4 combines with J gene TRBJ2-7; 9 bases agree with TRBD1. Trimming at V came to 4 bases and at J to 7 bases, leaving 6 bases not matched to a gene. Germline assignment: CDR1 SGHNT and CDR2 YYREEE (reference sequence). This CDR3 contains 13 residues. CDR3 region: CASSQRTGEEQYF. The DNA of the CDR3 is TGTGCCAGCAGCCAAAGGACAGGGGAAGAGCAGTACTTC.

This clone was detected a few times. This chain uses TRBV5-1 with TRBJ2-7; D not resolved. Germline V CDR1 and CDR2: SGHRS, YFSETQ. V lost 4 bases and J 1 base, leaving 12 bases between the germline ends. CDR3 length: 14 residues. The CDR3 loop reads CASSPPHRSYEQYF. DNA for the CDR3: TGCGCCAGCAGCCCTCCACACAGATCCTACGAGCAGTACTTC. Drawing the rest from reference TRBV5-1 and TRBJ2-7, the complete variable domain is KAGVTQTPRYLIKTRGQQVTLSCSPISGHRSVSWYQQTPGQGLQFLFEYFSETQRNKGNFPGRFSGRQFSNSRSEMNVSTLELGDSALYLCASSPPHRSYEQYFGPGTRLTVT.

V gene TRBV2 combines with J gene TRBJ1-1; D is uncertain. With 7 bases removed from V and 4 bases from J, the gap between germline ends came to 13 bases. The germline CDR1 and CDR2 sequences are SNHLY and FYNNEI. The CDR3 is made up of 13 amino acids. This CDR3 reads CASKAAQITEAFF. As DNA, the CDR3 is TGTGCCAGCAAGGCAGCCCAAATCACTGAAGCTTTCTTT.

The chain uses TRBV7-2 and TRBJ1-6; D perhaps matches TRBD1 (6 bases). Per the germline V gene, CDR1 is SGHTA and CDR2 is FQGNSA. CDR3 length equals 14 residues. V was clipped by 4 bases and J by 8 bases, with 12 bases between them. CDR3: CASSSRGGDSPLHF. The CDR3, as DNA: TGTGCCAGCAGCTCCAGGGGCGGGGATTCACCCCTCCACTTT.

This clone was recorded a few times. The chain uses TRBV20-1 and TRBJ1-3, with D unresolved. The CDR3 is 11 residues long. V lost 0 bases and J lost 13, with 10 bases in between. Germline CDR1 and CDR2: DFQATT and SNEGSKA (reference sequence). CDR3 loop: CSARDRARIYF. The CDR3 DNA is TGCAGTGCTAGAGATCGGGCACGTATATATTTT.

The J gene is TRBJ2-3, the V gene TRBV20-1; TRBD2 matches 9 bases. J lost 5 bases, V lost 6 bases, and 0 bases had no gene match. Germline loops: CDR1 DFQATT, CDR2 SNEGSKA (reference sequence). This CDR3 region has 11 residues. This chain's CDR3 is CSAAGGDTQYF. The DNA for the CDR3 is TGCAGTGCAGCGGGGGGAGATACGCAGTATTTT.

The chain combines TRBV9 with TRBJ1-2, with 9 bases fitting TRBD1. CDR1 and CDR2 (germline): SGDLS, YYNGEE. This CDR3 is 14 amino acids long. The junction had 7 bases not matched to a gene; V was cut back by 3 bases and J by 7 bases. The CDR3 coding sequence is TGTGCCAGCAGCGCCTCTACAGGGGGCAGTGGCTACACCTTC. This codes for CASSASTGGSGYTF. The full variable domain, with the rest looked up from reference TRBV9 and TRBJ1-2, is DSGVTQTPKHLITATGQRVTLRCSPRSGDLSVYWYQQSLDQGLQFLIQYYNGEERAKGNILERFSAQQFPDLHSELNLSSLELGDSALYFCASSASTGGSGYTFGSGTRLTVV.

In this sample, this clone turned up a few times. The gene calls are TRBV7-2 and TRBJ2-2; the match to TRBD2 covers 10 bases. V trimming: 5 bases; J trimming: 6 bases; junction bases outside the gene matches: 6. Germline CDR1 reads SGHTA; CDR2 reads FQGNSA. The CDR3 totals 15 residues. CDR3 sequence: CASSAGLAMSGELFF. The CDR3, as DNA: TGTGCCAGCAGCGCGGGACTAGCGATGTCCGGGGAGCTGTTTTTT. The full variable domain, completed using reference TRBV7-2 and TRBJ2-2, is GAGVSQSPSNKVTEKGKDVELRCDPISGHTALYWYRQSLGQGLEFLIYFQGNSAPDKSGLPSDRFSAERTGGSVSTLTIQRTQQEDSAVYLCASSAGLAMSGELFFGEGSRLTVL.

This clone was observed a few times. CDR3 residues: CASSSGRYGYTF. The CDR3 DNA is TGTGCCAGCAGCTCAGGGAGGTATGGCTACACCTTC. The genes are TRBV13 and TRBJ1-2; D perhaps matches TRBD1 (5 bases). CDR1 PRHDT and CDR2 FYEKMQ come from the germline V gene (reference sequence). Trimming shortened V by 4 bases and J by 5 bases, and 8 bases separated the two germline ends. This CDR3 is built from 12 residues.

This clone has just a few counts. A read error may account for a junction end that differs from germline. The V call is TRBV7-9, the J call TRBJ1-2; 8 bases agree with TRBD1. Germline assignment: CDR1 SEHNR and CDR2 FQNEAQ (reference sequence). The CDR3 is 16 residues long. The CDR3 loop reads CASTLIPGGRQDGYTF. The CDR3 region has the DNA TGTGCCAGCACCTTAATTCCAGGGGGCAGACAAGATGGCTACACCTTC. Supplemented by reference TRBV7-9 and TRBJ1-2, the full variable domain reads DTGVSQNPRHKITKRGQNVTFRCDPISEHNRLYWYRQTLGQGPEFLTYFQNEAQLEKSRLLSDRFSAERPKGSFSTLEIQRTEQGDSAMYLCASTLIPGGRQDGYTFGSGTRLTVV.

There are a few counts of this clone. V gene TRBV7-2 combines with J gene TRBJ1-2; 8 bases are a match to TRBD1. The V gene end was trimmed by 5 bases and the J gene end by 4 bases; junction bases not matched to a gene: 15. CDR3 length equals 17 residues. Germline CDR1 and CDR2: SGHTA and FQGNSA. CDR3 coding DNA: TGTGCCAGCAGCCCTATTTCCCGCTTACAGGGGGTCTATGGCTACACCTTC. Protein product: CASSPISRLQGVYGYTF.

The chain couples TRBV28 to TRBJ2-3; TRBD2 matches 12 bases. The CDR3 totals 14 residues. Per the germline V gene, CDR1 is MDHEN and CDR2 is SYDVKM. Germline trimming cut 4 bases from V and 4 bases from J; bases unmatched to any gene: 0. The CDR3 DNA reads TGTGCCAGCAGTTCTAGCGGGGGGGCAGATACGCAGTATTTT. This gives the protein CASSSSGGADTQYF.